The following is a T cell receptor beta chain sequence with its context. This specimen belongs to a study of T cells after yellow fever vaccination. A single record per CDR3 protein comes from TCRdb applying MiXCR to the 5' RACE reads. The sample records about 500,000 distinct CDR3 sequences, about 17% being singletons. Trimming removed 3 bases from V and 5 bases from J, with 6 bases in between. Germline V CDR1 and CDR2: SGHRS, YFSETQ. The CDR3 totals 12 residues. The sequence was obtained from a man aged 18 to 30 who received the YFV17D yellow fever vaccine. The chain employs TRBV5-1 and TRBJ2-1; D remains ambiguous. Source: PBMCs, taken more than 4 days after the first yellow fever vaccination. The CDR3 sequence: CASSSENNEQFF. CDR3 sequence (DNA): TGCGCCAGCAGCTCGGAGAACAATGAGCAGTTCTTC.